What follows describes a single TCR beta chain. The antigen remains unidentified. Autoimmune disease history or systemic immunosuppression disqualified patients. Trimming removed 0 bases at V and 11 bases at J, with 35 bases between. Looked up from germline, CDR1 is LGHNA and CDR2 is YSLEER. The CDR3 loop spans 20 amino acids. The data stem from a study of OX40 agonist ivuxolimab in advanced cancers. Background on the study: Partial responses occurred in three patients (one hepatocellular carcinoma, two cutaneous melanoma).

Study-wide findings and caveats: Antigen specificity was not determined for the expanded peripheral T cells. Among the lowest levels of clonal expansion were found in partial responders at 0.1-3.0 mg/kg.

Method: immunoSEQ multiplex PCR; TCRdb's copy keeps in-frame clones and lacks some. The profile shows about 44,000 clones, 80% of them singletons. The V call is TRBV4-3, the J call TRBJ2-7; D might be TRBD1 (6 bases). The sequencing here drew on CD4+ or CD8+ T cells sorted from blood, taken in a trial of the OX40 agonist ivuxolimab. The TCR sequence derives from an adult with an advanced solid tumor such as melanoma, head and neck, liver or kidney cancer. Written as DNA, the CDR3 is TGCGCCAGCAGCCAAGAGTACATTGTTGGGTTGAAAGGGGGAAACAGAAACAAGTACTTC. Residues: CASSQEYIVGLKGGNRNKYF.